This TCR beta chain originates from a study of cytomegalovirus exposure and HLA in healthy donors. Broader study findings: In all likelihood, a cluster of highly shared sequence variants was a sequencing artifact. Later work associated fewer than 20,000 TCR beta sequences with HLA alleles at 0.05 false discovery rate. The study recorded over 150 TCR beta chains that were cytomegalovirus-associated.

Germline V gene lookup returns CDR1 WNHNN and CDR2 SYGVQD (reference sequence). The CDR3 loop spans 13 amino acids. Trimming took off 2 bases at V and 9 bases at J, with 11 bases between the two ends. In regard to this clone: The antigen is undetermined.

PCR involved 60 Vbeta and 13 Jbeta primers. This table comes from immunoSEQ multiplex PCR, and its TCRdb copy is limited to in-frame clones, with some not included. Here the sample spans 130,000 or so clones, over 60% being singletons. The genes are TRBV10-1 and TRBJ2-1; D ambiguous. What was sequenced was PBMCs. The receptor's source is a female donor in good health and CMV-seronegative. CDR3 sequence (DNA): TGCGCCAGCAGTGAGACGCCCCTCAGTGAGCAGTTCTTC. Amino acid sequence: CASSETPLSEQFF.